Following are 17 T cell receptor beta chains from one sample sequenced in a study of PD-1 blockade in classical Hodgkin lymphoma. After autologous stem cell transplantation all patients relapsed, and prior brentuximab vedotin exposure differed between cohorts. Measured with immunoSEQ multiplex PCR; TCRdb has only the in-frame clones, and not every one. Among around 45,000 clones listed, roughly 90% were seen once. This specimen consisted of peripheral blood mononuclear cells (PBMCs), obtained at baseline. These receptors all stem from a human donor with classical Hodgkin lymphoma.

This clone has just one count. The chain recombines TRBV9 with TRBJ2-5, with 11 nucleotides matching TRBD2. Germline loops: CDR1 SGDLS, CDR2 YYNGEE. This CDR3 is built from 20 residues. Unmatched junction bases numbered 21, after V lost 3 bases and J lost 5 bases. The CDR3 here is CASSDIPGGTSGSVGETQYF. CDR3 in DNA: TGTGCCAGCAGCGACATCCCAGGAGGAACTAGCGGGAGTGTGGGCGAGACCCAGTACTTC.

The rearrangement links TRBV28 to TRBJ1-4; D might be TRBD1 (5 bases). Per germline, CDR1 MDHEN and CDR2 SYDVKM. This CDR3 is 14 amino acids long. The V end lost 6 bases, the J end lost 4 bases, and 12 bases lay between the germline ends. This CDR3 reads CASSSAGFNEKLFF. CDR3 nucleotides: TGTGCCAGCAGCTCGGCAGGGTTTAATGAAAAACTGTTTTTT.

The chain uses TRBV9 and TRBJ1-5, with D unresolved. Trimming pared 7 bases from V and 4 bases from J, leaving 6 bases between. CDR3 length: 11 amino acids. Germline V lookup: CDR1 SGDLS, CDR2 YYNGEE. For the CDR3, the DNA is TGTGCCAGCGGCTTGAATCAGCCCCAGCATTTT. It encodes CASGLNQPQHF.

The chain is built from TRBV5-1 and TRBJ2-7; D uncertain. This CDR3 spans 14 amino acids. V shed 2 bases and J shed 1 base, with 10 bases lying between them. CDR1 and CDR2 (germline): SGHRS, YFSETQ. The CDR3 is CASSLDAHSYEQYF. In nucleotides, the CDR3 is TGCGCCAGCAGCTTAGATGCTCATTCCTACGAGCAGTACTTC.

V gene TRBV5-8 combines with J gene TRBJ1-1; 7 positions agree with TRBD1. The germline V gene has CDR1 SGHTS and CDR2 YDEGEE. Trimming took 4 bases from V and 3 from J; bases not matched to a gene: 9. CDR3 length equals 15 residues. The CDR3 region is CASSLLQGVYTEAFF. In nucleotides, the CDR3 is TGTGCCAGCAGCCTGTTGCAGGGGGTGTACACTGAAGCTTTCTTT. The full variable domain, rest sourced from reference TRBV5-8 and TRBJ1-1, is EAGVTQSPTHLIKTRGQQATLRCSPISGHTSVYWYQQALGLGLQFLLWYDEGEERNRGNFPPRFSGRQFPNYSSELNVNALELEDSALYLCASSLLQGVYTEAFFGQGTRLTVV.

This clone came up once. The chain links TRBV29-1 to TRBJ2-1; 9 positions agree with TRBD1. CDR3 length equals 19 residues. J gave up 0 bases and V 3 bases, and 15 bases lay outside the gene matches. The V gene's germline CDR1 is SQVTM and CDR2 ANQGSEA. In DNA form, the CDR3 reads TGCAGCGTTGATCGGGGGACAGGGCTGGGACTAAGCTCCTACAATGAGCAGTTCTTC. It yields the protein CSVDRGTGLGLSSYNEQFF.

This chain joins TRBV18 and TRBJ1-5; weak D call: TRBD1 (5 bases). The CDR3 is 15 amino acids. CDR1 and CDR2 from the germline V gene are KGHSH and LQKENI. V dropped 3 bases and J dropped 5 bases, with 14 bases sitting between them. The CDR3 nucleotides read TGTGCCAGCTCACCGAAGCTGGGGGATCATCAGCCCCAGCATTTT. Its translation is CASSPKLGDHQPQHF.

The chain is built from TRBV28 and TRBJ1-1; 7 nucleotides agree with TRBD1. The V gene end was trimmed by 6 bases and the J gene end by 6 bases; junction bases not matched to a gene: 19. CDR3 length: 17 amino acids. CDR1 MDHEN and CDR2 SYDVKM come from the germline V gene. The CDR3 DNA follows: TGTGCCAGCAGATACCGACAGGGTATCGGGAACACTGCTGAAGCTTTCTTT. This gives the protein CASRYRQGIGNTAEAFF.

The rearrangement joins TRBV5-1 to TRBJ2-6; TRBD2 matches 16 bases. The CDR3 consists of 18 residues. With 3 bases clipped from V and 4 bases from J, the junction kept 4 bases outside the gene matches. Looked up from germline, CDR1 is SGHRS and CDR2 is YFSETQ. Here the CDR3 DNA reads TGCGCCAGCAGCTGGGGACTAGCGGGAGGGTACGGGGCCAACGTCCTGACTTTC. It is translated as CASSWGLAGGYGANVLTF.

This chain joins TRBV5-8 and TRBJ2-1, with TRBD1 as a possible D gene (6 bases). The germline gives CDR1 SGHTS, CDR2 YDEGEE. The CDR3 has 16 amino acids. Trimming removed 4 bases from V and 2 bases from J, with 16 bases in between. CDR3 DNA sequence: TGTGCCAGCAGCGCGCCCAGGGGATTCACCTACAATGAGCAGTTCTTC. Amino acids: CASSAPRGFTYNEQFF.

This chain joins TRBV28 and TRBJ1-5; tentative D call: TRBD1 (5 bases). The V and J ends lost 8 bases and 0 bases respectively, with 17 bases between them. Germline CDR1 and CDR2: MDHEN and SYDVKM. The CDR3 is 16 amino acids. The CDR3 here is CASSPGGGHSNQPQHF. Here the CDR3 DNA reads TGTGCCAGCTCCCCCGGGGGAGGCCATAGCAATCAGCCCCAGCATTTT.

V usage is TRBV11-2 and J usage is TRBJ2-7, with D tentatively TRBD1 or TRBD2 (5 bases each). Germline assignment: CDR1 SGHAT and CDR2 FQNNGV. V lost 3 bases and J 2 bases, leaving 11 bases between the germline ends. The length of the CDR3 is 14 residues. The CDR3 here is CASSFGTTTYEQYF. CDR3 nucleotide sequence: TGTGCCAGCAGCTTCGGGACGACGACCTACGAGCAGTACTTC.

The chain links TRBV4-1 to TRBJ2-3; 10 bases align to TRBD2. The germline CDR1 and CDR2 sequences are MGHRA and YSYEKL. Trimming took 4 bases from V and 8 from J; bases not matched to a gene: 12. The CDR3 has 16 amino acids. Here the CDR3 reads CASSPLLAGRRGTQYF. The CDR3 nucleotides are TGCGCCAGCAGCCCACTACTAGCGGGGAGGAGGGGTACGCAGTATTTT.

The chain has TRBV27 and TRBJ2-7; possible D gene TRBD2, 6 bases. CDR3 size: 14 residues. V was trimmed by 7 bases and J by 3 bases, leaving 16 bases between them. The germline gives CDR1 MNHEY, CDR2 SMNVEV (reference sequence). As DNA, the CDR3 is TGTGCCAGCACTTCCAGACTAGTGGGCTACGAGCAGTACTTC. Encoded protein: CASTSRLVGYEQYF.

This chain joins TRBV28 and TRBJ2-7, with a tentative D call TRBD2 (5 bases). This CDR3 contains 14 residues. In germline, CDR1 is MDHEN, CDR2 SYDVKM. Trimming took off 5 bases at V and 2 bases at J, with 13 bases between the two ends. The CDR3 here is CASSPQSGAYEQYF. The CDR3 DNA sequence: TGTGCCAGCAGTCCCCAGAGCGGCGCCTACGAGCAGTACTTC.

J is TRBJ2-1 and V is TRBV28; 10 bases are shared with TRBD2. Germline V gene lookup returns CDR1 MDHEN and CDR2 SYDVKM. Germline trimming cut 4 bases from V and 1 base from J; bases unmatched to any gene: 4. There are 16 residues in the CDR3. As DNA, the CDR3 is TGTGCCAGCAGTTCCGGGACTAGCGAATCCTACAATGAGCAGTTCTTC. This encodes CASSSGTSESYNEQFF. The variable domain in full, completed from reference TRBV28 and TRBJ2-1, reads DVKVTQSSRYLVKRTGEKVFLECVQDMDHENMFWYRQDPGLGLRLIYFSYDVKMKEKGDIPEGYSVSREKKERFSLILESASTNQTSMYLCASSSGTSESYNEQFFGPGTRLTVL.

In its sample, this clone was seen once. V is TRBV11-2 and J is TRBJ2-7; 11 positions match TRBD2. CDR1 is SGHAT and CDR2 is FQNNGV in the germline V gene. The CDR3 length is 15 residues. Trimming at V came to 5 bases and at J to 2 bases, leaving 5 bases not matched to a gene. CDR3 loop: CASSVTSGDPYEQYF. The CDR3 DNA sequence: TGTGCCAGCAGCGTGACTAGCGGGGACCCCTACGAGCAGTACTTC.